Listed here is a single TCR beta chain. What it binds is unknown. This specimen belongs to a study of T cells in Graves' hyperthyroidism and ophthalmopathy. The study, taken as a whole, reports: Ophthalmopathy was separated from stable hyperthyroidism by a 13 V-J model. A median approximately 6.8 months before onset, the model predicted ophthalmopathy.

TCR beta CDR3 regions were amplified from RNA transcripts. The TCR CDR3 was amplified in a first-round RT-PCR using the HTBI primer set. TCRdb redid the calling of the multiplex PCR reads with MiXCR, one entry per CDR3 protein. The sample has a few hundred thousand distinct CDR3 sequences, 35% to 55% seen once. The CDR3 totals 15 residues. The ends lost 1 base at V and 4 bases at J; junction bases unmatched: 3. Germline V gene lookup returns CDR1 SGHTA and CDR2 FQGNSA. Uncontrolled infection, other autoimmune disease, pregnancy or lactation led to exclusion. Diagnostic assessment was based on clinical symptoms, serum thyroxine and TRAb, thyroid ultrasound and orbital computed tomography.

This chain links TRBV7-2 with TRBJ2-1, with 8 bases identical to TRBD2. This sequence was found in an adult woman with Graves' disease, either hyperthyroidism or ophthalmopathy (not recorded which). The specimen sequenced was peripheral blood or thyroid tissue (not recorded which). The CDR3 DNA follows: TGTGCCAGCAGCTTAGGCGGGAGGTCGTACAATGAGCAGTTCTTC. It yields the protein CASSLGGRSYNEQFF.